Described below is a single TCR beta chain sequence and its context. Its antigen is currently not known. No clone much larger than this one lies a single base away; base qualities are absent. The immunoSEQ Assay, a bias-controlled multiplex PCR, was used to amplify TCRbeta CDR3 regions from genomic DNA. The study's own analysis went as follows. Within the assay, amplification of reference gene primers was used to estimate how many nucleated cells each sample contained. Sequence reads were collapsed and filtered to measure the absolute abundance of every unique TCRbeta CDR3 rearrangement. For each sample, productive Simpson clonality was calculated as the square root of Simpson's diversity index over productive rearrangements. TCRdb limited this immuneACCESS table to in-frame rearrangements with V and J called. A share of clones is missing; checked studies link under half to unresolved V genes, and the rest is unexplained. V and J calls plus clone size are reproduced from that table; the DNA served to infer D and trimming. Across this sample there are a few hundred thousand clones, with just under 90% seen only once. About 1.8% of the sample lies in the top ten.

From the cysteine through the phenylalanine, the CDR3 covers 16 amino acids. Here the CDR3 DNA is all that survives: 48 bases in frame from base 1. Based on the germline V gene, the CDR1 and CDR2 sequences are LGHNA and YNFKEQ. Germline trimming amounts to 4 bases on V and 8 bases on J, with 10 as the count of junction bases outside the gene matches. The entry originates in a study of blood T cell repertoires in COVID-19 (dated by TCRdb to between 2020 and 2021). Context from the whole study: The collaborator samples originated in the United States, Italy and Spain and spanned the acute and convalescent phases of COVID-19. Where available, HLA class I and class II types were obtained from metadata supplied by the sample provider rather than from assay-based typing. The prospective study material was composed of cDNA or gDNA derived from T cells, B-cell-depleted T cells, or PBMCs. The repertoires were released in a freely available public database meant as a resource for research on the immune response to SARS-CoV-2. Sample metadata almost always included a de-identified subject ID, COVID-19 status, age in years and sex. Subjects who had been exposed to COVID-19, were actively infected with it, or had recovered from it provided the deeply sampled blood TCRbeta repertoires that made up the dataset. The samples were drawn from the first 160 participants of the ongoing ImmuneRACE study and from 1,200 or so subjects provided by 6 global collaborators. What the authors observed across the whole study: The amount of clinical and demographic metadata varied by source and participant and was provided uncurated.

Participants in the prospective study were aged 18 to 89 years, lived in under 30 United States geographic areas, and enrolled through a virtual design. To assign participants to cohorts, the prospective study relied on clinical history that participants themselves reported in a screening survey and a study questionnaire. For ImmuneRACE Cohort 3, a participant was defined as recovered based on two consecutive negative NP/OP PCR tests, clearance by a healthcare professional, or resolution of symptoms. Mobile phlebotomists in the prospective study collected whole blood, serum and a nasopharyngeal or oropharyngeal swab from every participant. Prospective study participants could optionally give additional blood draws and questionnaires over a roughly two-month period. Prospective study blood samples were shipped either frozen or at room temperature before DNA extraction.

The sequence is built from TRBV4-2 and TRBJ2-1, and 11 junctional nucleotides match TRBD1. This TCR was recovered from a woman aged 25-40 years who had recovered from COVID-19. Sequences were obtained from PBMCs or T cells enriched from blood (not recorded which). CDR3 region: CASSRIRGQGADEQFF. The sequenced DNA: TGTGCCAGCAGCCGGATCCGCGGACAGGGGGCCGATGAGCAGTTCTTC.